The 29 T cell receptor beta chains below were found in one sample sequenced in a study of monozygotic twins with inflammatory bowel disease (dated by TCRdb to 2018 to 2020). The method behind the library was 5' RACE. TCRdb names Illumina HiSeq 2500 as the instrument used. The reads were reprocessed in TCRdb, with one entry per CDR3 protein sequence and no accompanying DNA. The sample table includes about 160,000 distinct CDR3 sequences. Clones ranked in the top ten supply about 2.7% of the sample. Material: blood. The receptor source for this set is a human donor with ulcerative colitis or Crohn's disease, or a healthy co-twin of an affected twin (not recorded which).

The chain employs TRBV24-1 and TRBJ2-1; TCRdb names TRBD2, which stays unverified in the absence of DNA. This CDR3 comprises 16 residues. Per the germline V gene, CDR1 is KGHDR and CDR2 is SFDVKD. CDR3 sequence reads: CATSDYFGGRLNEQFF.

This rearrangement joins TRBV5-1 to TRBJ1-2; TCRdb outputs TRBD1, but without DNA this stays unchecked. The CDR3 loop spans 15 amino acids. In germline, CDR1 is SGHRS, CDR2 YFSETQ. The CDR3 is CASSFRTGVSYGYTF.

The gene calls are TRBV5-6 and TRBJ2-6; the D gene TCRdb calls, TRBD1, cannot be checked with no DNA. Per the germline V gene, CDR1 is SGHDT and CDR2 is YYEEEE. The CDR3 covers 17 residues. CDR3 residues: CASSLRTGTSGANVLTF.

V is TRBV6-1 and J is TRBJ2-7; TCRdb lists TRBD1, though no DNA is available to test this call. This CDR3 contains 16 residues. The V gene's germline CDR1 is MNHNS and CDR2 SASEGT. The CDR3 protein is CASSEPTRVPAYEQYF.

The chain has TRBV3-1 and TRBJ2-1; the TCRdb call, TRBD2, lacks DNA for checking. Germline assignment: CDR1 LGHDT and CDR2 YNNKEL (reference sequence). The length of the CDR3 is 17 residues. The CDR3: CASSQDFGREGRDEQFF.

V and J are TRBV7-9 and TRBJ2-7. CDR1 is SEHNR and CDR2 is FQNEAQ in the germline V gene (reference sequence). The CDR3 runs to 12 residues. CDR3 region: CASSLSFYEQYF.

This sequence joins TRBV18 and TRBJ1-5. This CDR3 has 15 amino acids. CDR1 and CDR2 (germline): KGHSH, LQKENI. CDR3 amino acids: CASSPIGQGNQPQHF.

The chain recombines TRBV14 with TRBJ1-1. Germline CDR1 and CDR2: SGHDN and FVKESK. The CDR3 is made up of 15 amino acids. The CDR3 region is CASSQDLGTNTEAFF.

The gene calls are TRBV7-3 and TRBJ2-2; checking the TCRdb D call of TRBD2 is not possible without DNA. This CDR3 region has 16 residues. CDR1 is SGHTA and CDR2 is FQGTGA in the germline V gene. CDR3 residues: CASSRAEGKNTGELFF.

The rearrangement joins TRBV30 to TRBJ1-5; TCRdb names TRBD1, which stays unverified in the absence of DNA. The CDR3 consists of 13 residues. Germline CDR1 is GTSNPN and CDR2 is SVGIG (reference sequence). CDR3: CAWSRAGNQPQHF.

The chain combines TRBV25-1 with TRBJ1-2; TCRdb gives TRBD1 as the D gene, but with no DNA this cannot be confirmed. Germline V gene data show CDR1 as MGHDK and CDR2 as SYGVNS. The CDR3 runs 15 residues. The CDR3 loop is CASSPIRDVHYGYTF.

The chain carries TRBV4-2 and TRBJ1-5; there is no DNA to check the TCRdb D call of TRBD1. There are 22 residues in the CDR3. CDR1 and CDR2 from the germline V gene are LGHNA and YNFKEQ. The CDR3 here is CASSHQRGTSKISVHGNQPQHF.

This rearrangement joins TRBV12-3 or TRBV12-4 to TRBJ2-7. The CDR3 spans 14 residues. The CDR3 region is CASSFSGSPYEQYF.

The rearrangement links TRBV5-1 to TRBJ1-2; the D call from TCRdb, TRBD1, cannot be confirmed without DNA. Looked up from germline, CDR1 is SGHRS and CDR2 is YFSETQ. The CDR3 is 15 amino acids. The CDR3 region is CASRRDREIDYGYTF.

This chain connects TRBV5-1 to TRBJ1-5; TCRdb's D call of TRBD1 is untestable without DNA. Germline V gene lookup returns CDR1 SGHRS and CDR2 YFSETQ. The CDR3 contains 15 residues. CDR3 amino acids: CASSLGDNSNQPQHF.

V usage is TRBV12-3 or TRBV12-4 and J usage is TRBJ1-3. The CDR3 has 15 residues. The CDR3 loop is CASSYSQGFGNTIYF.

The rearrangement uses TRBV6-2 or TRBV6-3 and TRBJ1-1. Germline assignment: CDR1 MNHEY and CDR2 SVGEGT. The CDR3 is 14 amino acids. The CDR3 loop reads CASRSSGRRTEAFF.

This chain connects TRBV12-3 or TRBV12-4 to TRBJ1-1; TCRdb outputs TRBD1, but without DNA this stays unchecked. The CDR3 extends over 12 amino acids. This CDR3 reads CASSWGYTEAFF.

The chain employs TRBV28 and TRBJ1-5; checking the TCRdb D call of TRBD1 is not possible without DNA. This CDR3 comprises 12 residues. Germline CDR1 and CDR2: MDHEN and SYDVKM. The CDR3 region is CASSSWGQPQHF.

V gene TRBV5-1 combines with J gene TRBJ2-1; the D call of TRBD1 rests on TCRdb alone, since no DNA is present to check it. The germline CDR1 and CDR2 sequences are SGHRS and YFSETQ. The CDR3 loop spans 16 amino acids. The CDR3 is CASSVLGGRTYNEQFF.

The V call is TRBV29-1, the J call TRBJ2-7; absent DNA, TCRdb's TRBD2 call cannot be checked. This CDR3 is 15 amino acids long. The germline gives CDR1 SQVTM, CDR2 ANQGSEA. The CDR3: CSAELGLAGAYEQYF.

This sequence joins TRBV29-1 and TRBJ1-4; TCRdb picks TRBD1, but there is no DNA to check that call. The germline V gene encodes CDR1 SQVTM and CDR2 ANQGSEA. This CDR3 is 13 amino acids long. The CDR3 protein is CSARQVLNEKLFF.

The chain carries TRBV7-9 and TRBJ2-1. In germline, CDR1 is SEHNR, CDR2 FQNEAQ (reference sequence). There are 11 residues in the CDR3. CDR3 sequence reads: CASSSPREQFF.

The CDR3: CASSRPEDTPGNTIYF. The chain joins TRBV4-2 to TRBJ1-3; without DNA, the TCRdb call of TRBD1 cannot be checked. From germline, CDR1 is LGHNA and CDR2 YNFKEQ. The CDR3 totals 16 residues.

The chain joins TRBV4-2 to TRBJ2-7; TCRdb proposes TRBD1, but this gene call is untestable without DNA. CDR1 is LGHNA and CDR2 is YNFKEQ in the germline V gene. The CDR3 loop spans 14 amino acids. CDR3 amino acids: CASSQALRGVEQYF.

The chain couples TRBV20-1 to TRBJ2-2. The V gene's germline CDR1 is DFQATT and CDR2 SNEGSKA (reference sequence). The CDR3 totals 16 residues. The CDR3 loop reads CSAREVWRSNTGELFF.

The V and J genes are TRBV28 and TRBJ1-3. Germline V gene data show CDR1 as MDHEN and CDR2 as SYDVKM. The CDR3 length is 14 residues. The chain's CDR3 is CASSPRFSGNTIYF.

This chain connects TRBV29-1 to TRBJ2-5; TCRdb's D call, TRBD1, is unchecked because there is no DNA. Germline values: CDR1 SQVTM, CDR2 ANQGSEA. The CDR3 spans 13 residues. This chain's CDR3 is CSVRPWGEETQYF.

V gene TRBV24-1 combines with J gene TRBJ1-5; as DNA is missing, the TRBD1 call by TCRdb cannot be tested. This CDR3 comprises 16 residues. Looked up from germline, CDR1 is KGHDR and CDR2 is SFDVKD. CDR3 in amino acids: CATSGSDRELNQPQHF.